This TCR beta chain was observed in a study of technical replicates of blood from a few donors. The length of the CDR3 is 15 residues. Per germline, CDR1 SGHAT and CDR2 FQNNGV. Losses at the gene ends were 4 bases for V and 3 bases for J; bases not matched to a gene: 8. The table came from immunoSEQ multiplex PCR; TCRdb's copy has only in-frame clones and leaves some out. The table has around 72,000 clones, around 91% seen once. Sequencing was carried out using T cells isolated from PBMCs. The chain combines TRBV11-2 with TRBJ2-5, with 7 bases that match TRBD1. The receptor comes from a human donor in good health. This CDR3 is CASSSGTVTEETQYF. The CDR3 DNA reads TGTGCCAGCAGCTCAGGGACAGTTACTGAAGAGACCCAGTACTTC.